This entry is about one T cell receptor beta chain. Its antigen has not been determined. The junction and the germline gene differ at one end; a read error may be behind it. Patients chosen for sequencing had shown expansion of CD8+CD57+ cells by flow cytometry. Severe acquired aplastic anemia was diagnosed in all patients according to International Study of Aplastic Anemia and Agranulocytosis and Camitta criteria. No patient had received any therapy when blood was sampled. TCR repertoires of sorted CD4+ and CD8+ blood T cells from severe aplastic anemia patients and healthy subjects were deep-sequenced in the study. Patients were enrolled under clinicaltrials.gov protocols 00001620, 01623167, 00001397, 00071045, 00081523 and 00961064 in the USA. Ficoll-Paque density gradient centrifugation was used to isolate peripheral blood mononuclear cells. Before DNA was extracted, CD4+ and CD8+ T cells were sorted using either FACS or magnetic beads.

The data originate from a study of CD8+CD57+ T cells in acquired aplastic anemia (dated by TCRdb to 2016 to 2019). About the investigation overall: On average, sorted CD4+ and CD8+ cells yielded around 3.5 ug of extracted DNA, with a range of roughly 0.19 to 27.4 ug. A CD8+CD57+ expansion meant a frequency higher than the mean frequency seen in healthy subjects. What the authors observed across the whole study: No significant difference in CD8+ Simpson's diversity was found between patients and healthy controls (P=0.060). Fewer than 35 CD8+ CDR3 sequences were found to be shared between patients and controls, but these sequences appeared to be highly expressed in patients and within the immunodominant clones of the patients.

Genomic DNA was used as template for profiling of TCR beta VDJ combinations and CDR3 sequences. An Illumina HiSeq 2000 was used for TCR repertoire sequencing. The study's processing was this. TRBV/TRBJ rearrangement plots, CDR3 size and DJ length profiles, and Simpson's diversity index were used to evaluate the repertoires. Whichever DNA sequence was most abundant in the deep sequencing data was defined as the immunodominant clone. CDR3 amino acid sequences were checked for sharing across subjects and were also compared against the VDJdb database and published repertoires. TCRdb trimmed public reads at Q25 via fastp, called clones via MiXCR and kept in-frame beta chains. Each entry merges the rows of one CDR3 protein and shows their most common DNA and genes. TCRdb, not the authors, supplied the V and J calls. Recorded for this sample are 260,000 or so distinct CDR3 sequences; 70% to 85% of them occurred a single time. Together, the top ten hold approximately 42% of the sample.

The CDR3 covers 15 residues, taking in both the cysteine and the phenylalanine. The only DNA kept is the CDR3, 45 bases in frame from the first base. In the germline V gene, CDR1 corresponds to SGHTA and CDR2 to FQGNSA. In this chain, TRBV7-2 is recombined with TRBJ1-1, with 7 central nucleotides matching TRBD1. The clonotype comes from a human donor with aplastic anemia. Sequenced material: sorted CD4+, CD8+, or CD8+CD57+ T cells (not recorded which) from PBMCs. Here is the DNA: TGTGCCAGCAGCTTAGGTCTGACAGGGACTACTGAAACTTTCTTT. This yields the protein CASSLGLTGTTETFF.